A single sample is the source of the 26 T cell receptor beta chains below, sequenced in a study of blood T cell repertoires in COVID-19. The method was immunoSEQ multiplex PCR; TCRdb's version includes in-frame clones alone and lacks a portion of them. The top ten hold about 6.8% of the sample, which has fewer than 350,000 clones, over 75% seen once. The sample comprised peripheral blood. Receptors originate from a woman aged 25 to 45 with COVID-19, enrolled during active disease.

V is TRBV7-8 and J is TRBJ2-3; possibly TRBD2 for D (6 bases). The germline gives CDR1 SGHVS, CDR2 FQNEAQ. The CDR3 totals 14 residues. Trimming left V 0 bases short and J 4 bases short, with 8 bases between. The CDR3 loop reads CASSLAPGADTQYF. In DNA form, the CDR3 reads TGTGCCAGCAGCTTAGCCCCGGGAGCAGATACGCAGTATTTT. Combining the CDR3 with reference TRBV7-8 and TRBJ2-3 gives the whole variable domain GAGVSQSPRYKVAKRGQDVALRCDPISGHVSLFWYQQALGQGPEFLTYFQNEAQLDKSGLPSDRFFAERPEGSVSTLKIQRTQQEDSAVYLCASSLAPGADTQYFGPGTRLTVL.

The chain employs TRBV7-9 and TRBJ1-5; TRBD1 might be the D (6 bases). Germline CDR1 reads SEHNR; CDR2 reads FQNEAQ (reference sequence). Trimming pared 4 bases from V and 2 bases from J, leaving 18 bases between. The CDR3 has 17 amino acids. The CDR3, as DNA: TGTGCCAGCAGCTCTCGGGCGGGGGGCGAAGGCAATCAGCCCCAGCATTTT. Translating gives CASSSRAGGEGNQPQHF.

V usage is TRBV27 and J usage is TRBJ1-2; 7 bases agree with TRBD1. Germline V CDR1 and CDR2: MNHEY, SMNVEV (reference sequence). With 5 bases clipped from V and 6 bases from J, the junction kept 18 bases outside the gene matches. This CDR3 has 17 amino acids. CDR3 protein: CASSLMGTVRLLNGYTF. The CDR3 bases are TGTGCCAGCAGTCTGATGGGGACAGTGCGTCTCCTGAATGGCTACACCTTC.

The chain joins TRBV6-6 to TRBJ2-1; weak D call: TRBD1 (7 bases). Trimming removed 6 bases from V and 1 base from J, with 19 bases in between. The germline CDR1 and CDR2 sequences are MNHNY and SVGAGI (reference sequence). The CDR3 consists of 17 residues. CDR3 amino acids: CASSRQGSAGSYNEQFF. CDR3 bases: TGTGCCAGCAGCCGACAGGGCTCTGCGGGGTCCTACAATGAGCAGTTCTTC.

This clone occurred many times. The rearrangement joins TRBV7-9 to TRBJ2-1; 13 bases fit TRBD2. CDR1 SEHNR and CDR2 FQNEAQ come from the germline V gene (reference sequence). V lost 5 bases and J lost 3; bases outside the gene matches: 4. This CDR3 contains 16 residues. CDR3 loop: CASSPTSGRDYNEQFF. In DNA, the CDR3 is TGTGCCAGCAGCCCAACTAGCGGGAGGGACTACAATGAGCAGTTCTTC.

CDR3: CATSDWGETEAFF. DNA for the CDR3: TGTGCCACCAGTGATTGGGGGGAGACTGAAGCTTTCTTT. This rearrangement joins TRBV24-1 to TRBJ1-1, with a tentative D call TRBD1 (5 bases). Trimming took off 2 bases at V and 5 bases at J, with 8 bases between the two ends. Looked up from germline, CDR1 is KGHDR and CDR2 is SFDVKD. There are 13 residues in the CDR3.

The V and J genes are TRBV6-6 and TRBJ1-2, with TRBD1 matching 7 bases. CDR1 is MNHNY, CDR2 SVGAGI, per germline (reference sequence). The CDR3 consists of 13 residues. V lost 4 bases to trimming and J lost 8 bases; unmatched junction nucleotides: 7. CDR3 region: CASSSGTVRGYTF. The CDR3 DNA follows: TGTGCCAGCAGTTCCGGGACAGTGAGAGGCTACACCTTC.

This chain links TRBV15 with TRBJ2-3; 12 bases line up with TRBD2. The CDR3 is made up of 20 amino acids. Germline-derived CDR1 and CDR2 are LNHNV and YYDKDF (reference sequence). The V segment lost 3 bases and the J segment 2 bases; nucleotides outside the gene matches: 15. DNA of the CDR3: TGTGCCACCAGCAGGTTCGGCCGGACTAGCGGGATGGAGAACACAGATACGCAGTATTTT. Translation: CATSRFGRTSGMENTDTQYF.

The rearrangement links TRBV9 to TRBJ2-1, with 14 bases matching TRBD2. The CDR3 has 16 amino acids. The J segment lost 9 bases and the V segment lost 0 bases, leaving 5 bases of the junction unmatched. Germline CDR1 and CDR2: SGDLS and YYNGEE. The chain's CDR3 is CASSVGLAGGPGEQFF. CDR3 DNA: TGTGCCAGCAGCGTAGGACTAGCGGGAGGGCCGGGTGAGCAGTTCTTC.

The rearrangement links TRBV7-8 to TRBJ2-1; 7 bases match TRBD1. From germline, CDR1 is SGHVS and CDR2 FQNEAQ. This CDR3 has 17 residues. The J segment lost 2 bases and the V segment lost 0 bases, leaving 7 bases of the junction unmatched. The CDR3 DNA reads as TGTGCCAGCAGCTTAGCCCCACAGGGGTCAACCTACAATGAGCAGTTCTTC. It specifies CASSLAPQGSTYNEQFF.

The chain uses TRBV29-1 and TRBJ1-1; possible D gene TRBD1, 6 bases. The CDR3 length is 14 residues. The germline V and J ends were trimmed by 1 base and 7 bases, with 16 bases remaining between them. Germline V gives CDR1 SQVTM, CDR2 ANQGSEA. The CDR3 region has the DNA TGCAGCGTTGAAGGGGGGGGCTACGGGTATGAAGCTTTCTTT. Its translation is CSVEGGGYGYEAFF.

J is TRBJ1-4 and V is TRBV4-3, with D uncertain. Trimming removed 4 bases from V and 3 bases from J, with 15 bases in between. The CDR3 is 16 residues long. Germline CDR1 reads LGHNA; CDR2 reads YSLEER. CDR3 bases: TGCGCCAGCAGCCTCATCGGCCAGAGGGCTAATGAAAAACTGTTTTTT. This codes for CASSLIGQRANEKLFF.

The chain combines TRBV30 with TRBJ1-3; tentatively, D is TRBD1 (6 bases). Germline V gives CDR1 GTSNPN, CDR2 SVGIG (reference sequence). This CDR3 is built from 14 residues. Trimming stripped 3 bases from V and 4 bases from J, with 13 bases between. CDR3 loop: CAWSRGATGNTIYF. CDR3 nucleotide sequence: TGTGCCTGGAGCCGGGGGGCTACCGGAAACACCATATATTTT.

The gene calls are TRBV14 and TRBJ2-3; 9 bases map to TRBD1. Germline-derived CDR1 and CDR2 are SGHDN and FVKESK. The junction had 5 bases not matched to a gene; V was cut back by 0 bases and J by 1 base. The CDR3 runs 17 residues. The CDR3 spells CASSQDSRDRGTDTQYF. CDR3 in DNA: TGTGCCAGCAGCCAAGATTCACGGGACAGGGGCACAGATACGCAGTATTTT.

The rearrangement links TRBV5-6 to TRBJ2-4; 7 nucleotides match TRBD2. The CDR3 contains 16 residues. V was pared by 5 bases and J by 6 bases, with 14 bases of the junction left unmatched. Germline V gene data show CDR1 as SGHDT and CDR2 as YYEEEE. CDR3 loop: CASSSLGAGVRNIQYF. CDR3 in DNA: TGTGCCAGCAGTTCCCTAGGCGCGGGAGTTCGAAACATTCAGTACTTC.

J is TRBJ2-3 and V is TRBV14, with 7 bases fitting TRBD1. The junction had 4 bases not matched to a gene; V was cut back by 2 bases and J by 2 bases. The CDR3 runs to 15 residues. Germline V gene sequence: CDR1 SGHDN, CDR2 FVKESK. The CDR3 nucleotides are TGTGCCAGCAGCCAAACAGGGGACATCACAGATACGCAGTATTTT. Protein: CASSQTGDITDTQYF.

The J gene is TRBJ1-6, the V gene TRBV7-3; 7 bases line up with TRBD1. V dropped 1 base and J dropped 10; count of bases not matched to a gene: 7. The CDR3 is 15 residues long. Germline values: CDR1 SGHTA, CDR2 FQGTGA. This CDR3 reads CASSLKRQGGSPLHF. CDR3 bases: TGTGCCAGCAGCTTAAAGCGACAGGGCGGCTCACCCCTCCACTTT.

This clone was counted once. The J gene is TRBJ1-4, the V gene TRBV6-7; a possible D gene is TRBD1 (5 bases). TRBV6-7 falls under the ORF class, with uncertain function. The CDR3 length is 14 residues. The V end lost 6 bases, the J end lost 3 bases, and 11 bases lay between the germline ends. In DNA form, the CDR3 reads TGTGCCAGCAGGCTACAGGCGGCTAATGAAAAACTGTTTTTT. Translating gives CASRLQAANEKLFF.

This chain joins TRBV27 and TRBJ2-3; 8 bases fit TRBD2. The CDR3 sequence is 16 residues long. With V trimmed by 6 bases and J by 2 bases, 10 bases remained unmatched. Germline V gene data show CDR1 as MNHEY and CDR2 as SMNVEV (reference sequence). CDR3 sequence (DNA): TGTGCCAGCAGCCTTATGTCGGGAGGGATCACAGATACGCAGTATTTT. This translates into CASSLMSGGITDTQYF.

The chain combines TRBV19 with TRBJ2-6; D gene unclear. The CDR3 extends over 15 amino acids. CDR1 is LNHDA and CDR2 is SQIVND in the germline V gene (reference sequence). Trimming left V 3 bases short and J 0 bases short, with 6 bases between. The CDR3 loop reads CASSIYSSGANVLTF. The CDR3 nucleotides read TGTGCCAGTAGTATCTATAGCTCTGGGGCCAACGTCCTGACTTTC.

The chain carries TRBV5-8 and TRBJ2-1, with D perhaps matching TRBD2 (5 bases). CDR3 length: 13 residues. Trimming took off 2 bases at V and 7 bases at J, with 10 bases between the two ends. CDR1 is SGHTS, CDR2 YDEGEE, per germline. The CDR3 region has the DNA TGTGCCAGCAGCTTCGGGATAGGGAATGAGCAGTTCTTC. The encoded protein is CASSFGIGNEQFF.

The DNA for the CDR3 is TGTGCCAGCAGCGTCAGGGGTAGCAATCAGCCCCAGCATTTT. Its protein is CASSVRGSNQPQHF. The rearrangement joins TRBV28 to TRBJ1-5; tentative D call: TRBD1 (6 bases). V was trimmed by 6 bases and J by 0 bases, leaving 9 bases between them. The V gene's germline CDR1 is MDHEN and CDR2 SYDVKM. CDR3 length equals 14 residues.

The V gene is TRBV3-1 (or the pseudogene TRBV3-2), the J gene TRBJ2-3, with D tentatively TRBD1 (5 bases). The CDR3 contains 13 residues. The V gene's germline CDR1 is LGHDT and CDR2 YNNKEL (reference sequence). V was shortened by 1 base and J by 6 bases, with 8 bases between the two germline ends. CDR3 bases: TGTGCCAGCAGCCAAGTTAGGGGTGATACGCAGTATTTT. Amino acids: CASSQVRGDTQYF.

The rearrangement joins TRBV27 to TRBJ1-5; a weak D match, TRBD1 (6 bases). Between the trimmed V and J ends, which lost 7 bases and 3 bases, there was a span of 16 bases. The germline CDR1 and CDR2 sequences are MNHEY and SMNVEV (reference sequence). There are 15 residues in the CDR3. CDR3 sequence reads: CASKRGGVDNQPQHF. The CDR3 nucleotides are TGTGCCAGCAAGAGGGGGGGAGTGGACAATCAGCCCCAGCATTTT.

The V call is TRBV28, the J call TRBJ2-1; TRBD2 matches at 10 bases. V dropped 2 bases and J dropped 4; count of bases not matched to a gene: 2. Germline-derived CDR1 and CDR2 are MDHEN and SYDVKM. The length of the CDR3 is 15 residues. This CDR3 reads CASSLLAGVYNEQFF. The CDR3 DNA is TGTGCCAGCAGTTTACTAGCGGGAGTTTACAATGAGCAGTTCTTC.

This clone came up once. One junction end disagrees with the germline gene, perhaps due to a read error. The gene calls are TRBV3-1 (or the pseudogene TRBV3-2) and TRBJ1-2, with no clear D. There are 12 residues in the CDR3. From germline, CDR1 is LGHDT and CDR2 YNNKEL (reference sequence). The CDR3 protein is CASTQSGFGYTF. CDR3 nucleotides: TGTGCCAGCACCCAATCGGGTTTTGGCTACACCTTC.